Many counts were recorded for the clone carrying this T cell receptor (beta chain). This CDR3 is 15 amino acids long. Trimming stripped 6 bases from V and 5 bases from J, with 18 bases between. Germline V gene sequence: CDR1 MNHNY, CDR2 SVGAGI (reference sequence). The data derive from a study of T cells of healthy individuals. One entry per CDR3 protein, called by TCRdb with MiXCR from the 5' RACE reads. The table records about 82,000 distinct CDR3 sequences, approximately 4.7% of them present only once. V and J are TRBV6-6 and TRBJ2-3; D tentatively reads TRBD1 or TRBD2 (6 bases each). The origin of this receptor is a female donor in good health. In nucleotides, the CDR3 is TGTGCCAGCAGAACACCGGGAGAGGGGGGAGATACGCAGTATTTT. It translates to CASRTPGEGGDTQYF.